One and the same sample provided the 17 T cell receptor beta chains below, sequenced in a study of cytomegalovirus exposure and HLA in healthy donors. Produced via immunoSEQ multiplex PCR; TCRdb's table is partial and in-frame only. The data hold 55,000 to 65,000 clones, with approximately 95% observed a single time. The sample taken for sequencing was PBMCs. These receptors originate from a woman between 18 and 29 years old in good health and CMV-seropositive.

The V and J genes are TRBV2 and TRBJ2-5; D is unresolved. The end of the DNA fits TRBJ2-7 better, so the J call may be wrong. Per the germline V gene, CDR1 is SNHLY and CDR2 is FYNNEI. The CDR3 has 14 residues. The CDR3: CASRERLLVYEQYF. The CDR3 DNA reads TGTGCCAGCAGGGAGCGTCTCTTAGTCTACGAGCAGTACTTC.

J is TRBJ2-1 and V is TRBV5-4; maybe TRBD1 (5 bases). Germline values: CDR1 SGHNT, CDR2 YYREEE (reference sequence). V lost 2 bases and J lost 8, with 20 bases in between. CDR3 size: 16 residues. CDR3 in amino acids: CASSLDLTSVGHEQFF. CDR3 sequence (DNA): TGTGCCAGCAGCTTAGACTTGACCTCGGTGGGGCATGAGCAGTTCTTC.

This chain connects TRBV7-6 to TRBJ1-2; D is uncertain. Deletions cut 7 bases from V and 4 bases from J, with 13 bases between. The CDR3 sequence is 13 residues long. The germline V gene encodes CDR1 SGHVS and CDR2 FNYEAQ. CDR3 nucleotides: TGTGCCAGCACCCCCGGGATCGGCTATGGCTACACCTTC. Residues: CASTPGIGYGYTF.

V and J are TRBV6-6 and TRBJ2-1; possible D gene TRBD1, 6 bases. This CDR3 is built from 14 residues. The V end was cut by 8 bases, the J end by 0 bases, with 11 bases between. Germline V gene data show CDR1 as MNHNY and CDR2 as SVGAGI (reference sequence). The CDR3 coding sequence is TGTGCCAGCGCCCCGGGACACTCCTACAATGAGCAGTTCTTC. It is translated as CASAPGHSYNEQFF.

This chain links TRBV11-2 with TRBJ1-5, with 7 bases aligning to TRBD1. CDR1 and CDR2 from the germline V gene are SGHAT and FQNNGV. This CDR3 has 13 residues. The trim removed 6 bases at V and 6 bases at J, leaving 5 bases unmatched. DNA for the CDR3: TGTGCCAGCAGTCGGGACAGAGCTCAGCCCCAGCATTTT. Protein: CASSRDRAQPQHF.

This chain connects TRBV5-1 to TRBJ2-4; 9 bases match TRBD1. The CDR3 loop spans 17 amino acids. V shed 0 bases, J shed 3 bases, and the junction held 7 bases outside the gene matches. The V gene's germline CDR1 is SGHRS and CDR2 YFSETQ. The CDR3 loop reads CASSLGPGQGLKNIQYF. DNA of the CDR3: TGCGCCAGCAGCTTGGGGCCGGGACAGGGTCTCAAAAACATTCAGTACTTC.

The chain's CDR3 is CASGSTYEQYF. The CDR3 DNA sequence: TGTGCCAGCGGCAGTACCTACGAGCAGTACTTC. The V and J genes are TRBV6-5 and TRBJ2-7; no reliable D call. Germline values: CDR1 MNHEY, CDR2 SVGAGI. Trimming cost V 8 bases and J 2 bases, with 7 bases left between them. There are 11 residues in the CDR3.

The rearrangement joins TRBV28 to TRBJ2-7; tentative D call: TRBD1 (6 bases). This CDR3 is built from 13 residues. The germline V and J ends were trimmed by 4 bases and 3 bases, with 10 bases remaining between them. The germline V gene encodes CDR1 MDHEN and CDR2 SYDVKM. The CDR3 coding sequence is TGTGCCAGCAGTTCGGGACAACTCTACGAGCAGTACTTC. It encodes CASSSGQLYEQYF.

The chain uses TRBV7-9 and TRBJ1-2; D not resolved. V lost 2 bases, J lost 9 bases, and 16 bases lay in between. CDR3 length: 14 residues. Germline V gene lookup returns CDR1 SEHNR and CDR2 FQNEAQ (reference sequence). The CDR3 DNA sequence: TGTGCCAGCAGCTTAACGGGAATCCTCAATAGCTACACCTTC. As protein: CASSLTGILNSYTF.

The chain is built from TRBV21-1 and TRBJ2-1; TRBD1 was called by the table and not checked on the DNA. TRBV21-1 is designated a pseudogene. This CDR3 spans 14 amino acids. CDR3 sequence: CASSDGTAYNEQFF. CDR3 DNA sequence: TGTGCCAGCAGCGATGGGACAGCTTACAATGAGCAGTTCTTC.

This rearrangement joins TRBV19 to TRBJ2-1; 11 bases map to TRBD2. This CDR3 is built from 16 residues. The germline gives CDR1 LNHDA, CDR2 SQIVND (reference sequence). With V trimmed by 6 bases and J by 7 bases, 11 bases remained unmatched. CDR3 sequence reads: CASSGRLAGGLNEQFF. DNA of the CDR3: TGTGCCAGTAGCGGTAGGCTAGCGGGAGGACTGAATGAGCAGTTCTTC.

This chain uses TRBV18 with TRBJ2-6; 7 bases line up with TRBD1. Trimming cost V 1 base and J 7 bases; bases outside gene matches: 7. Germline loops: CDR1 KGHSH, CDR2 LQKENI. The CDR3 totals 16 residues. The CDR3 nucleotides read TGTGCCAGCTCACCACTCGCGAGGGACAGAGCCAACGTCCTGACTTTC. Protein sequence: CASSPLARDRANVLTF.

This clone came up once. CDR3 residues: CASSRRGQAGETQYF. DNA for the CDR3: TGCGCCAGCAGCCGGAGGGGACAGGCGGGGGAGACCCAGTACTTC. The chain is built from TRBV4-3 and TRBJ2-5; 8 nucleotides line up with TRBD1. The CDR3 covers 15 residues. Per the germline V gene, CDR1 is LGHNA and CDR2 is YSLEER. J was trimmed by 5 bases and V by 4 bases; bases with no gene match: 9.

J is TRBJ2-5 and V is TRBV4-3; TRBD2 is a possible D gene (5 bases). The V and J ends lost 4 bases and 1 base respectively, with 13 bases between them. The germline V gene has CDR1 LGHNA and CDR2 YSLEER. The CDR3 totals 15 residues. CDR3 in DNA: TGCGCCAGCAGCCCCGGGGTAAGGGCCCAAGAGACCCAGTACTTC. Its translation: CASSPGVRAQETQYF.

The chain employs TRBV18 and TRBJ2-7, with a tentative D call TRBD1 (6 bases). Trimming cost V 3 bases and J 2 bases, with 14 bases left between them. The CDR3 consists of 15 residues. In germline, CDR1 is KGHSH, CDR2 LQKENI. CDR3 bases: TGTGCCAGCTCACCGACGGGACACCCAACCTACGAGCAGTACTTC. Its protein is CASSPTGHPTYEQYF. Filled out from reference TRBV18 and TRBJ2-7, the complete variable domain reads NAGVMQNPRHLVRRRGQEARLRCSPMKGHSHVYWYRQLPEEGLKFMVYLQKENIIDESGMPKERFSAEFPKEGPSILRIQQVVRGDSAAYFCASSPTGHPTYEQYFGPGTRLTVT.

The chain employs TRBV7-9 and TRBJ2-7, with D possibly TRBD1 on 6 matching bases. CDR3 size: 15 residues. V was pared by 5 bases and J by 3 bases, with 17 bases between. Germline assignment: CDR1 SEHNR and CDR2 FQNEAQ (reference sequence). DNA for the CDR3: TGTGCCAGCAGCCCATACCACAGGGATGACTACGAGCAGTACTTC. It specifies CASSPYHRDDYEQYF. Combining the CDR3 with reference TRBV7-9 and TRBJ2-7 gives the whole variable domain DTGVSQNPRHKITKRGQNVTFRCDPISEHNRLYWYRQTLGQGPEFLTYFQNEAQLEKSRLLSDRFSAERPKGSFSTLEIQRTEQGDSAMYLCASSPYHRDDYEQYFGPGTRLTVT.

This rearrangement joins TRBV7-3 to TRBJ2-2; a possible D gene is TRBD2 (5 bases). The CDR3 consists of 16 residues. V was clipped by 5 bases and J by 0 bases, with 13 bases between them. CDR1 and CDR2 (germline): SGHTA, FQGTGA. DNA for the CDR3: TGTGCCAGCAGCCCCTCAGCGGCCCCGAACACCGGGGAGCTGTTTTTT. Protein sequence: CASSPSAAPNTGELFF. Based on the CDR3 plus reference TRBV7-3 and TRBJ2-2, the full variable domain is GAGVSQTPSNKVTEKGKYVELRCDPISGHTALYWYRQSLGQGPEFLIYFQGTGAADDSGLPNDRFFAVRPEGSVSTLKIQRTERGDSAVYLCASSPSAAPNTGELFFGEGSRLTVL.